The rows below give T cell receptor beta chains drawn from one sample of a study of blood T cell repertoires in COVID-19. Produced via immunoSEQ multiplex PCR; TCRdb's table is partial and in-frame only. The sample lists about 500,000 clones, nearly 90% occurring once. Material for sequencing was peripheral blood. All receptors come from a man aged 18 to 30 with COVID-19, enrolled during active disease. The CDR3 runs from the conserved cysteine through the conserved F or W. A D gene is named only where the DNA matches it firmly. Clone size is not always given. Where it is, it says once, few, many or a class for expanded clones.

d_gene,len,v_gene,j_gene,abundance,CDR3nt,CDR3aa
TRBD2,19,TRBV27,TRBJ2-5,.,TGTGCCAGCAGTCCCACTACCTTTAGACTAGCGGGAGGGCAAGAGACCCAGTACTTC,CASSPTTFRLAGGQETQYF
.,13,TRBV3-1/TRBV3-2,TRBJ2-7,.,TGTGCCAGCAGCCTAGGACAGAACTACGAGCAGTACTTC,CASSLGQNYEQYF
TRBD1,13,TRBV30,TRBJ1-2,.,TGTGCCTGGAACGAAGACAGGGGGGATGGCTACACCTTC,CAWNEDRGDGYTF
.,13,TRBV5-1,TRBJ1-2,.,TGCGCCAGCAGCCCGTTAGGGGAAGGGGGCTACACCTTC,CASSPLGEGGYTF
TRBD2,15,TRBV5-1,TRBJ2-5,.,TGCGCCAGCAGCGTATCCGGGACTAGGGGGGAGACCCAGTACTTC,CASSVSGTRGETQYF
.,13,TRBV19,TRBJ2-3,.,TGTGCCAGTAGTATTTCAGGGGCAGATACGCAGTATTTT,CASSISGADTQYF
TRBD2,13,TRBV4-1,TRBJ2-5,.,TGCGCCAGCAGCCAGGGACTAGATCGGTCCCAGTACTTC,CASSQGLDRSQYF
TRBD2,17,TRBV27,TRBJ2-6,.,TGTGCCAGCAGTCGAGGTAGCGGGAGCTCTGGGGCCAACGTCCTGACTTTC,CASSRGSGSSGANVLTF
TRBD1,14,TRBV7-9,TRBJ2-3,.,TGTGCCAGCAGCTTAGGCAGGGGGACAGATACGCAGTATTTT,CASSLGRGTDTQYF
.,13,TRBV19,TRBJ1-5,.,TGTGCCAGTAGTACGACAGTCAATCAGCCCCAGCATTTT,CASSTTVNQPQHF
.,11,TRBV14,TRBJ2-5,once,TGTGCCAGCAGTTCAGGCGAGACCCAGTACTTC,CASSSGETQYF
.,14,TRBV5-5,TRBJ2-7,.,TGTGCCAGCAGCTTTGCGACTGGCTCCTACGAGCAGTACTTC,CASSFATGSYEQYF
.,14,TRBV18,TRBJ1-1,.,TGTGCCAGCTCACCAGACGGGGGTAACACTGAAGCTTTCTTT,CASSPDGGNTEAFF
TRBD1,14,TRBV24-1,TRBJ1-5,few,TGTGCCACCGAGGGGACAGGGCGCAATCAGCCCCAGCATTTT,CATEGTGRNQPQHF
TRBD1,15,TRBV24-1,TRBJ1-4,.,TGTGCCGCAACCTTTGGGGGACAGGGGCGGGGAAAACTGTTTTTT,CAATFGGQGRGKLFF
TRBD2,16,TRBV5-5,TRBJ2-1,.,TGTGCCAGCAGCTTGGGGGGACTAGCGGACGCCAATGAGCAGTTCTTC,CASSLGGLADANEQFF
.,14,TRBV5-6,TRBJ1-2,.,TGTGCCAGCAGCTTGTATGGGGACTTCTATGGCTACACCTTC,CASSLYGDFYGYTF
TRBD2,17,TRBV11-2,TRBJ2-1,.,TGTGCCAGCAGCTATGGGACTAGCGGGAGCTCCTACAATGAGCAGTTCTTC,CASSYGTSGSSYNEQFF
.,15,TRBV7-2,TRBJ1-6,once,TGTGCCAGCAGCTTAGATCTGGGCTCGCTTCCACCCCTCCACTTT,CASSLDLGSLPPLHF
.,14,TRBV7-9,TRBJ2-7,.,TGTGCCAGCGGCGCCGGGACTCATCAAGGGGAGCAGTACTTC,CASGAGTHQGEQYF
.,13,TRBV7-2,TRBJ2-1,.,TGTGCCAGCAGCATAATAGCTGGGAATGAGCAGTTCTTC,CASSIIAGNEQFF
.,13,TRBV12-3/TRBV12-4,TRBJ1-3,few,TGTGCCAGCGGCCCAGGCCTTGGAAACACCATATATTTT,CASGPGLGNTIYF
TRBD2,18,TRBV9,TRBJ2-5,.,TGTGCCAGCAGCTTAAGACTAGCGGGAGAGGGGACACAAGAGACCCAGTACTTC,CASSLRLAGEGTQETQYF
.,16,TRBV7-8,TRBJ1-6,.,TGTGCCAGCAGCTTTGTGGGGAGCTCCTATAATTCACCCCTCCACTTT,CASSFVGSSYNSPLHF
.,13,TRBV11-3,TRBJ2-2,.,TGTGCCAGCAGCCCAAGAGGGTTGGGGGAGCTGTTTTTT,CASSPRGLGELFF
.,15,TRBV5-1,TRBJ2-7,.,TGCGCCAGCAGCTCGTCTGGCGGGTCGAACTACGAGCAGTACTTC,CASSSSGGSNYEQYF
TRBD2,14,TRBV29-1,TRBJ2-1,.,TGCAGCGGCCGAGCCGGGACTAACCACAATGAGCAGTTCTTC,CSGRAGTNHNEQFF
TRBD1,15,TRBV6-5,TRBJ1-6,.,TGTGCCAGCAGTTACTCGGGACAGGGAGGGTCACCCCTCCACTTT,CASSYSGQGGSPLHF
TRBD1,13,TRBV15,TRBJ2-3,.,TGTGCCACCAGTGACAGGGGGCCGGATACGCAGTATTTT,CATSDRGPDTQYF
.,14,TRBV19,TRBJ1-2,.,TGTGCCAGCACACGGGCAGGGGACCCCTATGGCTACACCTTC,CASTRAGDPYGYTF
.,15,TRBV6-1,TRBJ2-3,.,TGTGCCAGCAGTGAATCCCCCGGTCTCACAGATACGCAGTATTTT,CASSESPGLTDTQYF
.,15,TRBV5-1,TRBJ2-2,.,TGCGCCAGCAGCTTGAGGGCGGGGAACACCGGGGAGCTGTTTTTT,CASSLRAGNTGELFF
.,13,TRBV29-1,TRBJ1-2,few,TGCAGCGTTAAGGGAGGGGATAACTATGGCTACACCTTC,CSVKGGDNYGYTF
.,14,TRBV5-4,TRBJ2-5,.,TGTGCCAGCAGCGTGCAGGGACTCCAAGAGACCCAGTACTTC,CASSVQGLQETQYF
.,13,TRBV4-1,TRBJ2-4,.,TGCGCCAGCGGATGGACAGAAAAAAACATTCAGTACTTC,CASGWTEKNIQYF
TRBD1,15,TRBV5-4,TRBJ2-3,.,TGTGCCAGCAGCACCGGGACAGGGGGCACAGATACGCAGTATTTT,CASSTGTGGTDTQYF
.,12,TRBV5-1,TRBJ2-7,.,TGCGCCAGCAGCTATCAGGGCTACGAGCAGTACTTC,CASSYQGYEQYF
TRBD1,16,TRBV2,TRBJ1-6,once,TGTGCCAGCAGTGCTCGGACAGGGGGCGGGAATTCACCCCTCCACTTT,CASSARTGGGNSPLHF
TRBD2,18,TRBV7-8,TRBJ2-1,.,TGTGCCAGCAGCTCACAAGCGATCGGGAGGGCCAATCTCGGTGAGCAGTTCTTC,CASSSQAIGRANLGEQFF
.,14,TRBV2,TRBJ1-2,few,TGTGCCAGCAGTGAGAGCGGCAGCAACTATGGCTACACCTTC,CASSESGSNYGYTF